These T cell receptor beta chains were read from a single sample in a study of OX40 agonist ivuxolimab in advanced cancers. The assay was immunoSEQ multiplex PCR, and TCRdb's table has in-frame clones only and misses some. This table holds 70,000 or so clones, 80% to 95% found once. The source material was CD4+ or CD8+ T cells sorted from blood, sampled in a trial of the OX40 agonist ivuxolimab. The receptors were sampled from an adult with an advanced solid tumor such as melanoma, head and neck, liver or kidney cancer. The CDR3 runs from the conserved cysteine through the conserved F or W. Fields, in order: D gene, clone size, J gene, V gene, CDR3 DNA, CDR3 protein. D genes are given only for firm matches. Not all rows give a size; the values are once, few, many and, for expanded clones, a class.

d_gene: .; abundance: .; j_gene: TRBJ2-1; v_gene: TRBV7-7; CDR3nt: TGTGCCAGCAGCCCAAGCGGTACTTACAATGAGCAGTTCTTC; CDR3aa: CASSPSGTYNEQFF
d_gene: TRBD2; abundance: once; j_gene: TRBJ2-1; v_gene: TRBV7-8; CDR3nt: TGTGCCAGCAGCTTATGGGCTAGCGGATACAATGAGCAGTTCTTC; CDR3aa: CASSLWASGYNEQFF
d_gene: TRBD2; abundance: once; j_gene: TRBJ2-7; v_gene: TRBV6-5; CDR3nt: TGTGCCAGCAGCGCGGCTAGCGGGAGCTCCTACGAGCAGTACTTC; CDR3aa: CASSAASGSSYEQYF
d_gene: TRBD2; abundance: .; j_gene: TRBJ2-1; v_gene: TRBV5-1; CDR3nt: TGCGCCAGCAGCTTGGGACTAGCATTGAGCTCCTACAATGAGCAGTTCTTC; CDR3aa: CASSLGLALSSYNEQFF
d_gene: TRBD1; abundance: .; j_gene: TRBJ1-2; v_gene: TRBV10-3; CDR3nt: TGTGCCATCAGTCCCCGGACAGGGGAGAGAAGCTACACCTTC; CDR3aa: CAISPRTGERSYTF
d_gene: .; abundance: .; j_gene: TRBJ2-1; v_gene: TRBV29-1; CDR3nt: TGCAGCGTGGCTAGCTCCCTAGGCTCCTACAATGAGCAGTTCTTC; CDR3aa: CSVASSLGSYNEQFF
d_gene: TRBD2; abundance: .; j_gene: TRBJ2-1; v_gene: TRBV2; CDR3nt: TGTGCCAGCTCCACGGGGGGGCTGGATGAGCAGTTCTTC; CDR3aa: CASSTGGLDEQFF
d_gene: TRBD2; abundance: .; j_gene: TRBJ2-7; v_gene: TRBV9; CDR3nt: TGTGCCAGCAGCGTAGCTAGGGGACTAGCGCGCTACGAGCAGTACTTC; CDR3aa: CASSVARGLARYEQYF
d_gene: .; abundance: .; j_gene: TRBJ2-7; v_gene: TRBV5-8; CDR3nt: TGTGCCAGCAGCTTTACACGGCTGAGTTCCTACGAGCAGTACTTC; CDR3aa: CASSFTRLSSYEQYF
d_gene: TRBD1; abundance: .; j_gene: TRBJ2-1; v_gene: TRBV28; CDR3nt: TGTGCCAGCAGCAAAGGGGGCGCCTTTCGGGAGCAGTTCTTC; CDR3aa: CASSKGGAFREQFF
d_gene: .; abundance: few; j_gene: TRBJ2-2; v_gene: TRBV5-1; CDR3nt: TGCGCCAGCAGCTTGGAGCTCAGGGGAACCGGGGAGCTGTTTTTT; CDR3aa: CASSLELRGTGELFF
d_gene: TRBD1; abundance: once; j_gene: TRBJ1-2; v_gene: TRBV27; CDR3nt: TGTGCCAGCAGTTTAGCAGGGGGCTATGGCTACACCTTC; CDR3aa: CASSLAGGYGYTF
d_gene: .; abundance: few; j_gene: TRBJ1-5; v_gene: TRBV5-1; CDR3nt: TGCGCCAGCAGCTTCTCGACGGGTCAGGCCCAGCATTTT; CDR3aa: CASSFSTGQAQHF
d_gene: TRBD1; abundance: once; j_gene: TRBJ2-3; v_gene: TRBV14; CDR3nt: TGTGCCAGCAGCCATCTCGACAGGGGGCGTGGAGATACGCAGTATTTT; CDR3aa: CASSHLDRGRGDTQYF
d_gene: TRBD1; abundance: .; j_gene: TRBJ2-7; v_gene: TRBV6-1; CDR3nt: TGTGCCAGCAGCCGGACAGGATCCTACGAGCAGTACTTC; CDR3aa: CASSRTGSYEQYF
d_gene: .; abundance: .; j_gene: TRBJ2-2; v_gene: TRBV11-2; CDR3nt: TGTGCCAGCAGCTTAGACGGTGCGAACACCGGGGAGCTGTTTTTT; CDR3aa: CASSLDGANTGELFF
d_gene: .; abundance: .; j_gene: TRBJ1-1; v_gene: TRBV28; CDR3nt: TGTGCCAGCAGTCCCCCGGAGAGGTGGGCTTTCTTT; CDR3aa: CASSPPERWAFF
d_gene: TRBD2; abundance: once; j_gene: TRBJ2-7; v_gene: TRBV5-1; CDR3nt: TGCGCCAGCAGCCCCGGACTAGCGGGAGGGCGAAAGGTAGACGAGCAGTACTTC; CDR3aa: CASSPGLAGGRKVDEQYF
d_gene: .; abundance: .; j_gene: TRBJ2-2; v_gene: TRBV12-5; CDR3nt: TGTGCTAGTGGTTTGGTTCGGGGGACAACGAACACCGGGGAGCTGTTTTTT; CDR3aa: CASGLVRGTTNTGELFF
d_gene: TRBD1; abundance: .; j_gene: TRBJ1-1; v_gene: TRBV7-3; CDR3nt: TGTGCCAGCAGCTTAGGGGACAGGGACGACACTGAAGCTTTCTTT; CDR3aa: CASSLGDRDDTEAFF
d_gene: .; abundance: once; j_gene: TRBJ1-2; v_gene: TRBV28; CDR3nt: TGTGCCAGCAGTTTCCACGACGGGACCTCTAACTATGGCTACACCTTC; CDR3aa: CASSFHDGTSNYGYTF
d_gene: .; abundance: few; j_gene: TRBJ1-4; v_gene: TRBV7-9; CDR3nt: TGTGCCAGCAGCTTTACCGGGATGGGACGAAAGGAAAAACTGTTTTTT; CDR3aa: CASSFTGMGRKEKLFF
d_gene: TRBD1; abundance: .; j_gene: TRBJ2-1; v_gene: TRBV2; CDR3nt: TGTGCCAGCAGTGATAAGGGACAGTATTACAATGAGCAGTTCTTC; CDR3aa: CASSDKGQYYNEQFF
d_gene: .; abundance: .; j_gene: TRBJ2-1; v_gene: TRBV7-3; CDR3nt: TGTGCCAGCAGCTTAACGGGGCTGGACGGCTCCTACAATGAGCAGTTCTTC; CDR3aa: CASSLTGLDGSYNEQFF
d_gene: .; abundance: .; j_gene: TRBJ2-4; v_gene: TRBV15; CDR3nt: TGTGCCACCAGCAGTACAACAGGGTTCCAAAACATTCAGTACTTC; CDR3aa: CATSSTTGFQNIQYF
d_gene: .; abundance: few; j_gene: TRBJ1-5; v_gene: TRBV6-6; CDR3nt: TGTGCCAGCAGTTACAAGGGAAATAGCAATCAGCCCCAGCATTTT; CDR3aa: CASSYKGNSNQPQHF